This T cell receptor (beta chain) was found in a study of blood T cell repertoires in COVID-19. The wider study: From the United States, Italy and Spain came samples of acute and convalescent COVID-19. The analysed material was cDNA or gDNA that came from T cells, B-cell-depleted T cells, or PBMCs.

Germline V gene lookup returns CDR1 SGHRS and CDR2 YFSETQ. The CDR3 loop spans 16 amino acids. V dropped 0 bases and J dropped 5 bases, with 15 bases sitting between them. How the authors handled the data: Reference gene primer amplification gave estimated nucleated cell counts. The table came from immunoSEQ multiplex PCR; TCRdb's copy has only in-frame clones and leaves some out. Clone size and V and J calls were adopted from that table, with D and trimming inferred from the DNA. The sample lists about 58,000 clones, around 89% occurring once. Sequences were obtained from peripheral blood. This chain joins TRBV5-1 and TRBJ1-5; D might be TRBD1 (6 bases). This sequence originates from a man aged 60 to 69 with acute or convalescent COVID-19. This CDR3 is CASSLGGGVGDQPQHF. As DNA, the CDR3 is TGCGCCAGCAGCTTGGGTGGGGGCGTAGGCGATCAGCCCCAGCATTTT.